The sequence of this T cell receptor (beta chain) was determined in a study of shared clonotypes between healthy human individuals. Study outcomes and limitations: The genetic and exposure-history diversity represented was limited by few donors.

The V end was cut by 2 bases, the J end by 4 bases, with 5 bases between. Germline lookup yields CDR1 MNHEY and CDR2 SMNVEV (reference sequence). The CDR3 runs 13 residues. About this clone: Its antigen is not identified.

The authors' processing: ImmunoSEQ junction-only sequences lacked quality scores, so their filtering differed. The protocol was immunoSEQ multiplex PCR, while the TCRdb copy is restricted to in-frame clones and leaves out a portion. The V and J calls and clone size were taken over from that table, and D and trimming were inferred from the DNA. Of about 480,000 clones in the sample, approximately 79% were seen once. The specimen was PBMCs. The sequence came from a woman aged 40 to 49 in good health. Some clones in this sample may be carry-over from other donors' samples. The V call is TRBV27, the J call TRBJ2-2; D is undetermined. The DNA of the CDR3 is TGTGCCAGCAGTTTACTAGTCACCGGGGAGCTGTTTTTT. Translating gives CASSLLVTGELFF.